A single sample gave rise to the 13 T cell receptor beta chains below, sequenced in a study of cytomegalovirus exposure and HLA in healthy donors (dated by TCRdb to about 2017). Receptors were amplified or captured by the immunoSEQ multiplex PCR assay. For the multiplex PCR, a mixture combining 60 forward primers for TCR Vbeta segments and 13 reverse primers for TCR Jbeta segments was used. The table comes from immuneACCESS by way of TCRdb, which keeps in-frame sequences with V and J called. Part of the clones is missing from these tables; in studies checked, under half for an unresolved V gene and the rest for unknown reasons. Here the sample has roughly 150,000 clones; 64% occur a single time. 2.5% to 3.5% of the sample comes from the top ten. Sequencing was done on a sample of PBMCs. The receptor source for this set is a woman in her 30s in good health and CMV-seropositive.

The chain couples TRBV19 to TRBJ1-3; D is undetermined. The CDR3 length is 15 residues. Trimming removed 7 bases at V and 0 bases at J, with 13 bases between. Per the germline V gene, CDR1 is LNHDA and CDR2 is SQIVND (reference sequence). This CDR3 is CASTSWAGSGNTIYF. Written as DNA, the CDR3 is TGTGCCAGTACCTCATGGGCGGGCTCTGGAAACACCATATATTTT.

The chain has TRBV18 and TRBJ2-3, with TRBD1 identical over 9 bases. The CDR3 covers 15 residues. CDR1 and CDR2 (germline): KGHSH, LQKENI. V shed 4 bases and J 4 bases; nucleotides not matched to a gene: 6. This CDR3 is CASSLSGQGADTQYF. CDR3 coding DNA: TGTGCCAGCTCACTATCGGGACAGGGCGCAGATACGCAGTATTTT.

The CDR3 sequence: CASSWQTGVDTQYF. DNA of the CDR3: TGCGCCAGCAGCTGGCAGACAGGGGTAGATACGCAGTATTTT. The chain recombines TRBV5-1 with TRBJ2-3; 8 positions agree with TRBD1. The trim removed 3 bases at V and 5 bases at J, leaving 5 bases unmatched. In germline, CDR1 is SGHRS, CDR2 YFSETQ. This CDR3 spans 14 amino acids.

CDR3 protein: CASSLTREGAFF. CDR3 bases: TGTGCCAGCAGCTTAACCAGGGAAGGAGCTTTCTTT. The chain combines TRBV2 with TRBJ1-1, with D perhaps matching TRBD1 (5 bases). V lost 6 bases, J lost 10 bases, and 15 bases lay in between. This CDR3 has 12 residues. Germline CDR1 reads SNHLY; CDR2 reads FYNNEI.

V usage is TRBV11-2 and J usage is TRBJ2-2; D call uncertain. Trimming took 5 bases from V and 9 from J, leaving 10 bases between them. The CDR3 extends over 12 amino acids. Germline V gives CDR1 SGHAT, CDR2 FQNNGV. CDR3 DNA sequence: TGTGCCAGCAGCCCGCGTCCCCGGGAGCTGTTTTTT. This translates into CASSPRPRELFF.

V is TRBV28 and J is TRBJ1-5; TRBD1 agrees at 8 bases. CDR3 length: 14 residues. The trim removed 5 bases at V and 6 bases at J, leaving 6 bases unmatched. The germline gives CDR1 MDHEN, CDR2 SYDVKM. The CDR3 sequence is CASSIPQGGQPQHF. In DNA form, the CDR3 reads TGTGCCAGCAGTATACCACAGGGGGGTCAGCCCCAGCATTTT.

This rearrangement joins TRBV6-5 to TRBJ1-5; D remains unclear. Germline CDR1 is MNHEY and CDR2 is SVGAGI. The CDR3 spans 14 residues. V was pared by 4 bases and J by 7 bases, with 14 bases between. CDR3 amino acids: CASSSHYRGQPQHF. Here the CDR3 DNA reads TGTGCCAGCAGTTCTCACTACCGTGGGCAGCCCCAGCATTTT.

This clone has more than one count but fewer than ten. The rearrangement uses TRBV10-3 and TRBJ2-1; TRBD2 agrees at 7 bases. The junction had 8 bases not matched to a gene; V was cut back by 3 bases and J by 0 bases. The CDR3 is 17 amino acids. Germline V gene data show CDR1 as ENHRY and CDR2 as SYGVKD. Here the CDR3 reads CAISDPNGRYSYNEQFF. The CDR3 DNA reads TGTGCCATCAGTGACCCGAACGGGAGGTACTCCTACAATGAGCAGTTCTTC.

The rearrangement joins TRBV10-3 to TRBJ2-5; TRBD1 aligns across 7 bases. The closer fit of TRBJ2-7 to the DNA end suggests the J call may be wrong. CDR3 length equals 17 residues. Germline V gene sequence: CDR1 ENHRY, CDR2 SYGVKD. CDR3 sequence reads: CAIRVRTGEIGTYEQYF. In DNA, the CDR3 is TGTGCCATCAGGGTGAGGACAGGCGAAATTGGCACCTACGAGCAGTACTTC.

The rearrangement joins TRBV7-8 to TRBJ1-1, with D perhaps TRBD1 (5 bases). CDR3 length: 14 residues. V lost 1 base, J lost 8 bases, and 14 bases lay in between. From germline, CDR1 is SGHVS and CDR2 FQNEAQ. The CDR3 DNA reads TGTGCCAGCAGCTTAGGTCCGGGGGGGTCGGAAGCTTTCTTT. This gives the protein CASSLGPGGSEAFF.

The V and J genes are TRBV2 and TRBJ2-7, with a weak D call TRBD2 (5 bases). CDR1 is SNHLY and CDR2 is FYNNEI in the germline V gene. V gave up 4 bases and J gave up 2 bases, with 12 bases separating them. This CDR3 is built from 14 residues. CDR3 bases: TGTGCCAGCAGTGCTAAGGCGGGCCCCTACGAGCAGTACTTC. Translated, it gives CASSAKAGPYEQYF.

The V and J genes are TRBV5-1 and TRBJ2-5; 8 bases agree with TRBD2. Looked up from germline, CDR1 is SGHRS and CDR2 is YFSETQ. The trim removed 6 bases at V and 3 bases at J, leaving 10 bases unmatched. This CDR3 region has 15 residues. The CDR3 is CASKRGLSQKETQYF. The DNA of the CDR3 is TGCGCCAGCAAGCGGGGGTTATCCCAAAAAGAGACCCAGTACTTC.

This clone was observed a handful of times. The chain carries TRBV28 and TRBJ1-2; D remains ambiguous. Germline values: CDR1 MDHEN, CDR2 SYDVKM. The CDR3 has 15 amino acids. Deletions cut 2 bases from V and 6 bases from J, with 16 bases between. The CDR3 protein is CASSLPQIQSDGYTF. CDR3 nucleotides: TGTGCCAGCAGTTTACCCCAGATCCAGAGCGATGGCTACACCTTC.